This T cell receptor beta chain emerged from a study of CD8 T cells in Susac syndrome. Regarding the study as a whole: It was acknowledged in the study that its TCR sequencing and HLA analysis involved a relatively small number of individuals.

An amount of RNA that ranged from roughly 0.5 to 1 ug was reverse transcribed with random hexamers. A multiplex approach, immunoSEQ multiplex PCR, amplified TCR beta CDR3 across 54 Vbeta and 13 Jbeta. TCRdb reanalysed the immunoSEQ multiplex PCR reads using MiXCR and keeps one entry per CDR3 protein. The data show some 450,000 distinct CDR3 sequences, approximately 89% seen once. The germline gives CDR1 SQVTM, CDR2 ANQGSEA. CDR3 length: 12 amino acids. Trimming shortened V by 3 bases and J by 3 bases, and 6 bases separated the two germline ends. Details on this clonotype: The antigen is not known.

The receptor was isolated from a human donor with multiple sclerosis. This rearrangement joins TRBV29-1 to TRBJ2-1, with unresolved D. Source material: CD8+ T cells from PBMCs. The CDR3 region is CSVEDGYNEQFF. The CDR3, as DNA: TGCAGCGTTGAGGATGGCTACAATGAGCAGTTCTTC.